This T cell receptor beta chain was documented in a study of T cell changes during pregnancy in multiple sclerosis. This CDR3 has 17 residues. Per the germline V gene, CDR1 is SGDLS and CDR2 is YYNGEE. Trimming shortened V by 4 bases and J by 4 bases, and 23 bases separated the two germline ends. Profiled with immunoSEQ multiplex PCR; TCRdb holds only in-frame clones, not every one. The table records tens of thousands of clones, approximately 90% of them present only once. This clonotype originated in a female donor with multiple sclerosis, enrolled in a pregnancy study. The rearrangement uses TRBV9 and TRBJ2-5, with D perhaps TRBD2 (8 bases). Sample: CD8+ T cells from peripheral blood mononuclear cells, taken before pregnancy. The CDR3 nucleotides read TGTGCCAGCAGCCAAGGGGGCGGGGGGTTAGAGCGAGAGACCCAGTACTTC. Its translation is CASSQGGGGLERETQYF.